These T cell receptor beta chains were read from a single sample in a study of CD8+ T cells in alopecia areata. The table came from immunoSEQ multiplex PCR; TCRdb's copy has only in-frame clones and leaves some out. The table has 95,000 to 120,000 clones, 58% seen once; the top ten hold around 25%. Sequenced: NKG2D-low CD8+ T cells sorted from blood. All receptors derive from a human donor with alopecia areata. The conserved cysteine and the conserved F or W are not part of the CDR3 here.

TRBJ2-1,TRBV6-6,14,ASSYVGRSSYNEQF
TRBJ2-5,TRBV2,11,AGNQGARETQY
TRBJ2-7,TRBV13,12,ASSWGAGAYEQY
TRBJ2-5,TRBV27,13,ASSLSKKGSETQY
TRBJ2-5,TRBV2,13,ASSVLQNGLETQY
TRBJ2-7,TRBV6-5,13,ASSQTGGITYEQY
TRBJ2-7,TRBV19,15,ASSPLNPTSGYYEQY
TRBJ2-7,TRBV27,14,ASSPFGGIQAYEQY
TRBJ2-3,TRBV6-7,14,ASTPPEGLGTDTQY
TRBJ1-5,TRBV4-1,13,ASSQRTESNQPQH
TRBJ2-2,TRBV5-4,12,ASSLGVATGELF
TRBJ1-5,TRBV15,13,ATSRDRGLGQPQH
TRBJ1-1,TRBV2,13,ASKGQGGEHTEAF
TRBJ1-1,TRBV27,10,ASSSGTTEAF
TRBJ2-5,TRBV28,12,ATTGLAGQETQY
TRBJ2-7,TRBV27,9,ASSHGNEQY
TRBJ2-3,TRBV5-1,12,ASSTGTSTDTQY
TRBJ2-7,TRBV28,14,ASKPQGEGEDYEQY
TRBJ2-5,TRBV2,13,ASSEGPAIQETQY
TRBJ2-1,TRBV27,13,ASSFGGAKNNEQF
TRBJ2-7,TRBV28,13,ASSLLGTTFYEQY
TRBJ2-7,TRBV6-1,12,ASRVWDGQYEQY
TRBJ1-5,TRBV27,13,ASSLTIQGNQPQH
TRBJ2-5,TRBV2,13,ASSGLAGNQETQY
TRBJ1-2,TRBV27,12,ASSLSGSTLGYT
TRBJ2-7,TRBV4-1,13,ASSQGGTSGYEQY
TRBJ2-1,TRBV2,8,ASSGNEQF
TRBJ2-5,TRBV27,12,ASRSTSGRGTQY
TRBJ2-3,TRBV5-1,12,ASSSSGGKDTQY
TRBJ2-2,TRBV5-6,12,ASSLGPFTGELF
TRBJ2-3,TRBV10-2,9,ASSESNTQY
TRBJ2-1,TRBV7-8,14,ASSYLLRPLDNEQF
TRBJ1-1,TRBV5-1,10,ASSRSPEEAF
TRBJ2-7,TRBV30,12,AWNQGLISYEQY
TRBJ2-7,TRBV15,12,ATSREAEGYEQY
TRBJ2-2,TRBV27,9,ASSLSGELF
TRBJ2-1,TRBV9,15,ASSPLGGSGAYNEQF
TRBJ2-7,TRBV4-1,14,ASSALHTARGDEQY
TRBJ2-7,TRBV14,13,ASSQDRSHSYEQY
TRBJ2-3,TRBV14,13,ASSRLAASTDTQY
TRBJ2-1,TRBV6-5,13,ASRSLAGGVDEQF
TRBJ2-6,TRBV7-9,14,ASSPITHSGANVLT
TRBJ2-1,TRBV7-9,14,ASSPGGGRRSWEQF
TRBJ2-7,TRBV6-5,10,ASSYIGHEQY
TRBJ2-3,TRBV4-1,13,ASSQAGFSTDTQY
TRBJ2-3,TRBV7-8,14,ASSALAGGPGDTQY
TRBJ1-2,TRBV6-6,14,ASSYLIRDAARGYT
TRBJ2-1,TRBV4-1,13,ASSQVLAGVTEQF
TRBJ2-3,TRBV4-1,15,ASSQGLNLGPTDTQY
TRBJ1-4,TRBV6-5,12,ASSYSLGVEKLF
TRBJ2-1,TRBV11-2,15,ASSFNQDSSRYNEQF
TRBJ2-2,TRBV6-5,12,ASSYGPNTGELF
TRBJ2-7,TRBV6-5,11,ASSLRDPYEQY
TRBJ1-1,TRBV9,9,ASSVVTEAF
TRBJ2-4,TRBV11-2,14,ASSSAPGLGGGIQY